The entry below describes one TCR beta chain. Its target is unknown. This record belongs to a study of regulatory T cells in long-lasting Graves disease. Study observations and caveats: Persistent cases favored TRBV28, TRBJ1-2 and TRBJ2-5.

Construction of the TCR beta libraries employed iRepertoire HTBI primers in conjunction with Arm-PCR of CDR3 regions. MiXCR, run by TCRdb on the multiplex PCR reads, gives a single entry per CDR3 protein. The data hold approximately 400,000 distinct CDR3 sequences, with around 15% observed a single time. Between the trimmed V and J ends, which lost 7 bases and 0 bases, there was a span of 10 bases. This CDR3 is built from 14 residues. Looked up from germline, CDR1 is MNHNS and CDR2 is SASEGT. The sample's time point: newly diagnosed GD, antithyroid drugs for less than 3 months. PBMC-extracted RNA yielded the TCR library.

The rearrangement joins TRBV6-1 to TRBJ1-3; no definite D call. The clonotype comes from a female donor with Graves disease. Sequenced material: peripheral blood mononuclear cells (PBMCs), taken at new diagnosis, from a patient treated with antithyroid drugs. CDR3 in amino acids: CASKVTLSGNTIYF. CDR3 nucleotides: TGTGCCAGCAAAGTGACCCTCTCTGGAAACACCATATATTTT.